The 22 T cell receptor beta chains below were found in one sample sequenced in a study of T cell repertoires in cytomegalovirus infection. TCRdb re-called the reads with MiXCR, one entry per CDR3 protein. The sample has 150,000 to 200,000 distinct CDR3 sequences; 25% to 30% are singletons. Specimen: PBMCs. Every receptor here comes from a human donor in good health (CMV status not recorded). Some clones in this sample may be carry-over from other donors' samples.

CDR3 protein: CASSFYRNMNTEAFF. In DNA form, the CDR3 reads TGTGCCAGCAGTTTCTACAGGAACATGAACACTGAAGCTTTCTTT. V and J are TRBV6-2 or TRBV6-3 and TRBJ1-1; D perhaps matches TRBD1 (5 bases). V shed 4 bases and J shed 0 bases, with 12 bases lying between them. Germline V gene sequence: CDR1 MNHEY, CDR2 SVGEGT. There are 15 residues in the CDR3.

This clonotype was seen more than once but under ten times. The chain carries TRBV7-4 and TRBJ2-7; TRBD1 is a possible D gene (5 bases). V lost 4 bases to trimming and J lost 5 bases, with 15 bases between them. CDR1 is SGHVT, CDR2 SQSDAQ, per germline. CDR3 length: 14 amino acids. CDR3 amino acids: CASSSGKKENEQYF. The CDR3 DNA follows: TGTGCCAGCAGCTCAGGGAAAAAAGAGAACGAGCAGTACTTC.

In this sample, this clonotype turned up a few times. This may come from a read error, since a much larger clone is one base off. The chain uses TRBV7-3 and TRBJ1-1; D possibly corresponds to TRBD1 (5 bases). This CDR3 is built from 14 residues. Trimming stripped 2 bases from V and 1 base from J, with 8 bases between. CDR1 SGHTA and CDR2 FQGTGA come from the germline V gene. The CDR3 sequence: CASSLGHGNTEAFF. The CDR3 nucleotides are TGTGCCAGCAGCTTAGGACACGGGAACACTGAAGCTTTCTTT.

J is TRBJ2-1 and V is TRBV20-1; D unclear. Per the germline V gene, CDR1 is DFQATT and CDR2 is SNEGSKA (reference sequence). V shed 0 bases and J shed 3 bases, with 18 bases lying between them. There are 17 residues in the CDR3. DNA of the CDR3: TGCAGTGCTAGAGATCCCCGACTCCAATCCCTCTACAATGAGCAGTTCTTC. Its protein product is CSARDPRLQSLYNEQFF.

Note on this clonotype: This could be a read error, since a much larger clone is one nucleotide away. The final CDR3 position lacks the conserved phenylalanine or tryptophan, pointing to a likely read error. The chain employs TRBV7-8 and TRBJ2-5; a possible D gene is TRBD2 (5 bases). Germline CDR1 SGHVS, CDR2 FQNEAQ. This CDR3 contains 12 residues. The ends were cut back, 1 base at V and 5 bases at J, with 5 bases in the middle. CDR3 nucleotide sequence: TGTGCCAGCAGCTTAGGGGAGGAGACCCAGTACTCC. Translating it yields CASSLGEETQYS.

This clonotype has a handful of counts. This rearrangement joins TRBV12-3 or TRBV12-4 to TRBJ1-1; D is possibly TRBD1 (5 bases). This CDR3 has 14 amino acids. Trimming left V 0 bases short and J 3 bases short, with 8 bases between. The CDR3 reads CASSLAGGDTEAFF. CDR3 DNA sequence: TGTGCCAGCAGTTTAGCGGGAGGGGACACTGAAGCTTTCTTT.

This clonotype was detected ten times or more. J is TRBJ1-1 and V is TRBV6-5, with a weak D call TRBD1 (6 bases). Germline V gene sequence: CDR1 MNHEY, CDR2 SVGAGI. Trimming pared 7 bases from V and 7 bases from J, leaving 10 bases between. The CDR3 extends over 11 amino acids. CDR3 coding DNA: TGTGCCAGCACCCAGGGGTTTGAAGCTTTCTTT. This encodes CASTQGFEAFF.

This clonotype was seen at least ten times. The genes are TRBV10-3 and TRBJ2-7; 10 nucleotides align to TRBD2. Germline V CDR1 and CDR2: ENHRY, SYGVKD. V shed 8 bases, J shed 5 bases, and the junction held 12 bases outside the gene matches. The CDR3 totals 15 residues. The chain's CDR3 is CAIGEEPSGGHEQYF. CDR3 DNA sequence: TGTGCCATCGGGGAAGAACCTAGCGGGGGACACGAGCAGTACTTC.

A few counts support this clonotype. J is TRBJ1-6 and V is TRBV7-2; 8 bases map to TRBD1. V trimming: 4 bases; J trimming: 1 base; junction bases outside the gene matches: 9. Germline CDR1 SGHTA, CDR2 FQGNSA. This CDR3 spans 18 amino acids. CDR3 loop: CASSSDRARGSYNSPLHF. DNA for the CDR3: TGTGCCAGCAGCTCGGACAGGGCTCGAGGGTCCTATAATTCACCCCTCCACTTT.

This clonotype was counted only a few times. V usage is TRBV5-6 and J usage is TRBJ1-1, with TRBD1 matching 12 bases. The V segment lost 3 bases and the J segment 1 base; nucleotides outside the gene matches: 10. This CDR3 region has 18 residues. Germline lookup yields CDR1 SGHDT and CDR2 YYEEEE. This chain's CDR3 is CASSSLKGTGGWNTEAFF. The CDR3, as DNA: TGTGCCAGCAGCTCGCTAAAAGGGACAGGGGGCTGGAACACTGAAGCTTTCTTT. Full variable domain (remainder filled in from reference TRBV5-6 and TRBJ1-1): DAGVTQSPTHLIKTRGQQVTLRCSPKSGHDTVSWYQQALGQGPQFIFQYYEEEERQRGNFPDRFSGHQFPNYSSELNVNALLLGDSALYLCASSSLKGTGGWNTEAFFGQGTRLTVV.

The CDR3 nucleotides are TGTGCCAGTAGTACCGGGACTCTTAACACCGGGGAGCTGTTTTTT. Amino acids: CASSTGTLNTGELFF. The chain employs TRBV19 and TRBJ2-2, with a possible D match to TRBD2 (6 bases). CDR3 length: 15 residues. Germline V gene sequence: CDR1 LNHDA, CDR2 SQIVND (reference sequence). Trimming removed 4 bases at V and 2 bases at J, with 11 bases between. Based on the CDR3 plus reference TRBV19 and TRBJ2-2, the full variable domain is DGGITQSPKYLFRKEGQNVTLSCEQNLNHDAMYWYRQDPGQGLRLIYYSQIVNDFQKGDIAEGYSVSREKKESFPLTVTSAQKNPTAFYLCASSTGTLNTGELFFGEGSRLTVL.

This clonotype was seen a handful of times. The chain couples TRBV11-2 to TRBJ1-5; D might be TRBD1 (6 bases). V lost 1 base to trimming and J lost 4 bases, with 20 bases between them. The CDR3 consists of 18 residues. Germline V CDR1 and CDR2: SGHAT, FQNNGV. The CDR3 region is CASSLGRGTGGLNQPQHF. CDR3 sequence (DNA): TGTGCCAGCAGCTTAGGAAGGGGTACGGGGGGCCTGAATCAGCCCCAGCATTTT.

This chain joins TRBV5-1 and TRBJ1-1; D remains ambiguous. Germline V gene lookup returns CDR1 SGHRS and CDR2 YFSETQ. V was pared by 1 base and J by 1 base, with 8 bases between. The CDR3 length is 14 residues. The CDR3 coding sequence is TGCGCCAGCAGCTTGAGGTCGGAGAACACTGAAGCTTTCTTT. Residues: CASSLRSENTEAFF.

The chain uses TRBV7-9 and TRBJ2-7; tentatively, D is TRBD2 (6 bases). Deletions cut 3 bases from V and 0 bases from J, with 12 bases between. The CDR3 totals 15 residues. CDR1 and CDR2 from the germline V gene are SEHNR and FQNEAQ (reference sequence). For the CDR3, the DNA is TGTGCCAGCAGCTTGGGGGGTCCGAGCTCCTACGAGCAGTACTTC. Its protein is CASSLGGPSSYEQYF. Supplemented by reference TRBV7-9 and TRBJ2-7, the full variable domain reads DTGVSQNPRHKITKRGQNVTFRCDPISEHNRLYWYRQTLGQGPEFLTYFQNEAQLEKSRLLSDRFSAERPKGSFSTLEIQRTEQGDSAMYLCASSLGGPSSYEQYFGPGTRLTVT.

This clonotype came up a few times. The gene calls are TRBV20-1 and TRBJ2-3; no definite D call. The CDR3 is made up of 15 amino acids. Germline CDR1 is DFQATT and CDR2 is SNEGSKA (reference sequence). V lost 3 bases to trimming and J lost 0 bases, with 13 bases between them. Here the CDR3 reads CSARGSSPSTDTQYF. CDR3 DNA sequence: TGCAGTGCTAGGGGCTCCTCCCCTAGCACAGATACGCAGTATTTT.

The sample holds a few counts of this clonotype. The CDR3 DNA sequence: TGTGCCAGCAGCTTCGAGGCCTCAGGTTCACCCCTCCACTTT. It codes for CASSFEASGSPLHF. The rearrangement uses TRBV7-2 and TRBJ1-6, with no clear D. This CDR3 is built from 14 residues. Germline V gives CDR1 SGHTA, CDR2 FQGNSA. Trimming shortened V by 3 bases and J by 9 bases, and 12 bases separated the two germline ends.

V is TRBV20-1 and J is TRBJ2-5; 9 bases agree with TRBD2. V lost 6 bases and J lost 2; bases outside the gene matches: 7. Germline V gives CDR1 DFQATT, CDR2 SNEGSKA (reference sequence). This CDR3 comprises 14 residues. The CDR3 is CSAHRLAVQETQYF. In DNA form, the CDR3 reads TGCAGTGCCCATCGACTAGCGGTTCAAGAGACCCAGTACTTC.

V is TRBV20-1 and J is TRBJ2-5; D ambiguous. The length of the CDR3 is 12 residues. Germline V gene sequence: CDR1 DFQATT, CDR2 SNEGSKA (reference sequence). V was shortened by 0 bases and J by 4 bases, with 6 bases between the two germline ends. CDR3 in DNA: TGCAGTGCTAGAGATCGCAGAGAGACCCAGTACTTC. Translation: CSARDRRETQYF.

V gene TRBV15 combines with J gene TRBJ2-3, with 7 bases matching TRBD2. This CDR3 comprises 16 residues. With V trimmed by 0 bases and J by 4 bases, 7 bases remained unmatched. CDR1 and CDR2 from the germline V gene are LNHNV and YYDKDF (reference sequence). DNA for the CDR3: TGTGCCACCAGCAGAGATCGGGGGGTGCTTTCAGATACGCAGTATTTT. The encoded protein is CATSRDRGVLSDTQYF.

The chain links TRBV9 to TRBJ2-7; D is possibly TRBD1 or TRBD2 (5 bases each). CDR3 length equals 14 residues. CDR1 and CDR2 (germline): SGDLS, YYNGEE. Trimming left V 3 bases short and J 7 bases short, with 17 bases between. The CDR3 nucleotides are TGTGCCAGCAGCGATGGTCTAAGGGGAGCGGAGCAGTACTTC. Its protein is CASSDGLRGAEQYF.

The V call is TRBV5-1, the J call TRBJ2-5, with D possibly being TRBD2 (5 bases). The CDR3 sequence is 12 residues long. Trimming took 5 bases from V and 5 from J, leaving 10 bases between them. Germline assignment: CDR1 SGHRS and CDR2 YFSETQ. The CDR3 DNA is TGCGCCAGCAGGAGGCTAGCTGAGACCCAGTACTTC. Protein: CASRRLAETQYF.

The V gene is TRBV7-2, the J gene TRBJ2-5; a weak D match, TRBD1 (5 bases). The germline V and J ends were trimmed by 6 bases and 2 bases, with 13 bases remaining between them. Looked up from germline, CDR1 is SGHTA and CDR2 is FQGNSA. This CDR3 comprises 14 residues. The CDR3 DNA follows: TGTGCCAGCAGTTCCCAGGGTAGACAAGAGACCCAGTACTTC. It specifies CASSSQGRQETQYF.